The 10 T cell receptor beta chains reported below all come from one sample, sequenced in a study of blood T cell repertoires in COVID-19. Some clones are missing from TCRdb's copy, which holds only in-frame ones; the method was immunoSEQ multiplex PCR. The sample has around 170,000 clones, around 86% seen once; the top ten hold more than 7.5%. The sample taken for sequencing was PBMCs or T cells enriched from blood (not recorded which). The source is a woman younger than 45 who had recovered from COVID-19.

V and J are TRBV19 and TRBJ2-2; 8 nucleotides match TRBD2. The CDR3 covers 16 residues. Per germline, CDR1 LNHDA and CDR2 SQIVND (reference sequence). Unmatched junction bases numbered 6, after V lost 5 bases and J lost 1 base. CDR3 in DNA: TGTGCCAGTAGTTCGGACGCGGGAGGGAACACCGGGGAGCTGTTTTTT. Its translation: CASSSDAGGNTGELFF.

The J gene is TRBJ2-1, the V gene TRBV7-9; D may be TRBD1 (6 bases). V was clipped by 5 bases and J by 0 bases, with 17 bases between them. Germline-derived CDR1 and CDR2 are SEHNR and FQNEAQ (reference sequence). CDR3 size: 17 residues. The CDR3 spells CASSPNPGHSSYNEQFF. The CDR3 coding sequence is TGTGCCAGCAGCCCAAACCCGGGACATAGCTCCTACAATGAGCAGTTCTTC.

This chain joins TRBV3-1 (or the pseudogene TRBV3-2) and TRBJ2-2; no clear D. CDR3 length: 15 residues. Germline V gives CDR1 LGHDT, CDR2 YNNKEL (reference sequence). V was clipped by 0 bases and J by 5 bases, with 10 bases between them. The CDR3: CASSQELYITGELFF. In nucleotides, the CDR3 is TGTGCCAGCAGCCAAGAACTCTATATAACCGGGGAGCTGTTTTTT.

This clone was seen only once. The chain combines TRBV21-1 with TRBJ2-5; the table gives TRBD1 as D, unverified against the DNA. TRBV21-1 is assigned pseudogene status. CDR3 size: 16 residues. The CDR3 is CASSKAKQGRQETQYF. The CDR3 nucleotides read TGTGCCAGCAGCAAAGCAAAACAGGGGAGGCAAGAGACCCAGTACTTC.

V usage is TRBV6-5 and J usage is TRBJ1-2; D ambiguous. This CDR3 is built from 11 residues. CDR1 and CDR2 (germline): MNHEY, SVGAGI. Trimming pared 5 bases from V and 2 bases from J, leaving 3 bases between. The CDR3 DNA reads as TGTGCCAGCAGTCTAAACTATGGCTACACCTTC. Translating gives CASSLNYGYTF.

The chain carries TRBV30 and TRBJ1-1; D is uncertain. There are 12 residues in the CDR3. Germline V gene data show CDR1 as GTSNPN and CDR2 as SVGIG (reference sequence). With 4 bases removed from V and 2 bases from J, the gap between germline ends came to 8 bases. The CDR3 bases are TGTGCCTGGACGGAGTTCAACACTGAAGCTTTCTTT. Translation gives CAWTEFNTEAFF.

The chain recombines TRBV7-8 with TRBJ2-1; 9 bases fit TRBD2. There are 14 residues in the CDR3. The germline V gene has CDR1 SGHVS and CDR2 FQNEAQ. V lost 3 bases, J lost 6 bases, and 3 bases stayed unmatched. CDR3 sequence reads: CASSFGGGGNEQFF. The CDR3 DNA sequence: TGTGCCAGCAGCTTTGGCGGGGGGGGCAATGAGCAGTTCTTC.

DNA for the CDR3: TGCGCCAGCAGCACCGCTAGCGGGAGCGATGAGCAGTTCTTC. This gives the protein CASSTASGSDEQFF. This rearrangement joins TRBV5-1 to TRBJ2-1; 10 nucleotides line up with TRBD2. The CDR3 consists of 14 residues. Germline-derived CDR1 and CDR2 are SGHRS and YFSETQ. The V gene end was trimmed by 4 bases and the J gene end by 8 bases; junction bases not matched to a gene: 6.

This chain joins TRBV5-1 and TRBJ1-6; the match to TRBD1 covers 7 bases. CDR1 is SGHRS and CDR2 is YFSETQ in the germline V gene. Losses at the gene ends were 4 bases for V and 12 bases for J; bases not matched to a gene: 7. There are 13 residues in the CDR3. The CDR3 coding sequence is TGCGCCAGCAGCGTCGGACAGGCGGGACCCCTCCACTTT. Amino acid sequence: CASSVGQAGPLHF.

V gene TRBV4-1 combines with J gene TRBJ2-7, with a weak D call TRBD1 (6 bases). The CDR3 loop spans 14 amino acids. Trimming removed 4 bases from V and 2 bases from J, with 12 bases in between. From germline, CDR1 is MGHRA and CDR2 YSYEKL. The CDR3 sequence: CASSLRQVAYEQYF. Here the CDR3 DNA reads TGCGCCAGCAGCCTCAGACAGGTTGCCTACGAGCAGTACTTC.